This TCR beta chain derives from a study of blood T cell repertoires in COVID-19. TCRdb's table, derived via immunoSEQ multiplex PCR, lists solely in-frame clones and lacks some. Of approximately 70,000 clones in the sample, 80% to 85% were seen once. With 6 bases removed from V and 2 bases from J, the gap between germline ends came to 19 bases. CDR3 size: 16 residues. Germline CDR1 SNHLY, CDR2 FYNNEI. The V and J genes are TRBV2 and TRBJ1-1; D remains ambiguous. Specimen: peripheral blood. The source of this sequence is a woman older than 75 with acute or convalescent COVID-19. In DNA, the CDR3 is TGTGCCAGCAGCGGACGATCGCGGGTACTTAACACTGAAGCTTTCTTT. Its protein product is CASSGRSRVLNTEAFF. Supplemented by reference TRBV2 and TRBJ1-1, the full variable domain reads EPEVTQTPSHQVTQMGQEVILRCVPISNHLYFYWYRQILGQKVEFLVSFYNNEISEKSEIFDDQFSVERPDGSNFTLKIRSTKLEDSAMYFCASSGRSRVLNTEAFFGQGTRLTVV.